This entry concerns a single T cell receptor beta chain. Its antigen remains unknown. Produced via immunoSEQ multiplex PCR; TCRdb's table is partial and in-frame only. This sample yields over 30,000 clones, of which about 81% are seen a single time; approximately 1% belongs to the top ten. Rectal tissue came from one to two pinch biopsies taken at colonoscopy. Ulcerative colitis patients received no immunosuppressive medication before the diagnostic colonoscopy. Trimming took off 5 bases at V and 2 bases at J, with 20 bases between the two ends. The CDR3 is made up of 17 amino acids. CDR1 is LGHNA, CDR2 YNFKEQ, per germline. The source of the sample is a study of pediatric ulcerative colitis. Study at large: Ulcerative colitis patients had pancolitis or left-sided colitis, with confirming histology.

General study points: Blood samples from a couple of patients yielded substantially fewer templates and were excluded from blood-rectal overlap analysis.

The source of this sequence is a boy between 10 and 17 years old with mild ulcerative colitis. The sequencing sample was made of gut tissue. This sequence joins TRBV4-2 and TRBJ2-3; D could derive from TRBD1 or TRBD2 (6 bases each). CDR3 protein: CASSLPLTGADTDTQYF. In DNA, the CDR3 is TGTGCCAGCAGCTTACCTTTAACGGGGGCTGACACAGATACGCAGTATTTT.